This T cell receptor (beta chain) came from a study of T cells in Graves' hyperthyroidism and ophthalmopathy. TCR beta CDR3 sequences were amplified from RNA transcripts. RT-PCR in the first round (using the HTBI primer set) targeted the TCR CDR3. Via MiXCR, TCRdb re-called the multiplex PCR reads, giving one row per CDR3 protein. The table lists over 150,000 distinct CDR3 sequences, less than 20% of them singletons. On this clonotype itself: Its antigen is not identified. This may come from a read error, since a much larger clone is one base off.

Notes on the study in general: A 13 V-J signature model discriminated ophthalmopathy versus stable hyperthyroidism.

Graves' hyperthyroidism was deemed stable given no ophthalmopathy progression within 18 months. This sequence was found in a woman aged 50 to 60 with Graves' hyperthyroidism. The sequencing sample was made of blood.

CDR3 coding DNA: TGTGCCAGCGGTCCGGCGACAGGGATCTATGGCTACACCTTC. Its translation: CASGPATGIYGYTF. The genes are TRBV28 and TRBJ1-2; TRBD1 matches 7 bases. CDR3 length: 14 amino acids. Per germline, CDR1 MDHEN and CDR2 SYDVKM. V shed 8 bases and J 4 bases; nucleotides not matched to a gene: 10.